This T cell receptor beta chain was recovered during a study of vaccination effects on CD4 cells after COVID-19. Study-wide context: Sampling occurred 16 days and one week pre-vaccination in a couple of convalescent patients. General study results and limits: A shortage of convalescent patients and an absence of early post-infection timepoints characterized the study. Infection-derived and vaccine-derived clones contracted markedly late after vaccination.

As concerns this clone: Antigen: not known.

The CDR3 totals 12 residues. Germline-derived CDR1 and CDR2 are SQVTM and ANQGSEA. The V end lost 5 bases, the J end lost 5 bases, and 12 bases lay between the germline ends. Sequencing followed a ViraFEST assay step that expanded antigen-specific CD4+ T cells with viral peptide pools. Culturing for about 9 days preceded CD4+ T cell isolation. Sometime from March through December 2020, the person acquired a SARS-CoV-2 infection that PCR confirmed. Each culture well received roughly 1.8 million PBMC. These cells were then cultured in IMDM with 7.5 to 10 IU/ml IL-2 and roughly 10 ug/ml peptides. Sequenced by immunoSEQ multiplex PCR; TCRdb stores in-frame clones only, minus some. Here the sample spans tens of thousands of clones, roughly 69% being singletons.

This TCR was recovered from a human donor who had a prior SARS-CoV-2 infection. This sequence joins TRBV29-1 and TRBJ2-5; D uncertain. Source: CD4+ T cells from PBMCs cultured with HCoV-NL63 spike peptides, taken before COVID-19 vaccination. The DNA of the CDR3 is TGCAGCGTTCTCGGGCCCGGGGAGACCCAGTACTTC. This sequence encodes CSVLGPGETQYF.